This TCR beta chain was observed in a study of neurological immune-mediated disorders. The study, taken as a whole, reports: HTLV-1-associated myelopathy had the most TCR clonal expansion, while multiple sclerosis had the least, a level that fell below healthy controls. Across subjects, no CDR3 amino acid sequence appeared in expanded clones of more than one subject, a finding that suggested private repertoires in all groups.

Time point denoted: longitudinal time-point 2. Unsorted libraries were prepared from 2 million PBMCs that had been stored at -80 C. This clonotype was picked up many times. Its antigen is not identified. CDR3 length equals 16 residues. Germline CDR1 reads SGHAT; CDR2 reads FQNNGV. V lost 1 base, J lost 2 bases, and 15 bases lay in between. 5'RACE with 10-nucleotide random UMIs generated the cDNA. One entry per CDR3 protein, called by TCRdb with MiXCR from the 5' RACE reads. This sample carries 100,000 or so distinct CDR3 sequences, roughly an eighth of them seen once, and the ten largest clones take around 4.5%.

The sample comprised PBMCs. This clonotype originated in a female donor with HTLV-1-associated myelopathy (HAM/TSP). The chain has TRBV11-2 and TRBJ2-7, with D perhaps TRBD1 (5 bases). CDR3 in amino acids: CASSLVQQGEPYEQYF. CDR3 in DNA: TGTGCCAGCAGCTTAGTTCAGCAGGGCGAGCCCTACGAGCAGTACTTC.